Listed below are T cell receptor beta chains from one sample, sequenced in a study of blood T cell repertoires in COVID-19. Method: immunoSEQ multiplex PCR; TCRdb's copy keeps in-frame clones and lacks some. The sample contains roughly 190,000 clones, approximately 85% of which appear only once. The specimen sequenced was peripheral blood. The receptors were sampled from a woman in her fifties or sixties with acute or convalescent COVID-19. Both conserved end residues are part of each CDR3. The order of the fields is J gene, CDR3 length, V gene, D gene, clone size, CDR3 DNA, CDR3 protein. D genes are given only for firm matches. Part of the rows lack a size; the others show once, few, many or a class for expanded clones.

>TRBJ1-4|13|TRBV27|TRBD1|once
TGTGCCTCTCAACCCTCAGGGGGCGAAAAACTGTTTTTT
CASQPSGGEKLFF
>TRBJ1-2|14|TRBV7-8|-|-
TGTGCCAGCAGCTTCTCCTTGACTGATTATGGCTACACCTTC
CASSFSLTDYGYTF
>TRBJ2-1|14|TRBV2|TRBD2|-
TGTGCCAGCAGCTTGTGGACTAGTGACAATGAGCAGTTCTTC
CASSLWTSDNEQFF
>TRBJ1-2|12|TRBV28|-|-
TGTGCCAGCAGAACAGGCGTTTCGGGCTACACCTTC
CASRTGVSGYTF
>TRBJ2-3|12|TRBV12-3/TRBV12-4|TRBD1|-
TGTGCCAGCAGTGGGGGACAGGTCGCGCAGTATTTT
CASSGGQVAQYF
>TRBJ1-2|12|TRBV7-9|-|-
TGTGCCAGCAGCCCCGGAGGATTTGGCTACACCTTC
CASSPGGFGYTF
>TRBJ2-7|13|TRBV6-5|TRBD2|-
TGTGCCAGCAGTCTAGCGGGAGCATACGAGCAGTACTTC
CASSLAGAYEQYF
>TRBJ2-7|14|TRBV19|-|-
TGTGCCAGTAGTTTACAGGGTAGCTCCTACGAGCAGTACTTC
CASSLQGSSYEQYF
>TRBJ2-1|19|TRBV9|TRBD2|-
TGTGCCAGCAGCGTTTTCCCACTAGCGGGAGGGGATTCCTACAATGAGCAGTTCTTC
CASSVFPLAGGDSYNEQFF
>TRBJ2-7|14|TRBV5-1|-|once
TGCGCCAGCAGCTTGGAGGCGGGTTTGCGGGAGCAGTACTTC
CASSLEAGLREQYF
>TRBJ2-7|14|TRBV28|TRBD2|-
TGTGCCAGCAGTCTAACTAGCGGGAGCTACGAGCAGTACTTC
CASSLTSGSYEQYF
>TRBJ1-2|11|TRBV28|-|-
TGTGCCAGCGGGGGGAACTATGGCTACACCTTC
CASGGNYGYTF
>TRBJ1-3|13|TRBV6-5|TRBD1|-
TGTGCCAGCGCGGGACAGTCAGGAAACACCATATATTTT
CASAGQSGNTIYF
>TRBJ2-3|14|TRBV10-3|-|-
TGTGCCATCAGTGGGGGGGAGGTGGCAGATACGCAGTATTTT
CAISGGEVADTQYF
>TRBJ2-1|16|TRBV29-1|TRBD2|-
TGCAGCGTTGAATTTGGCGGGAGGAGGTCCTACAATGAGCAGTTCTTC
CSVEFGGRRSYNEQFF
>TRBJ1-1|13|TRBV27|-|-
TGTGCCAGCAGTTTTCGGGTGAACACTGAAGCTTTCTTT
CASSFRVNTEAFF
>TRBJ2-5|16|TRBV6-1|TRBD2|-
TGTGCCAGCAGTGAAGTCGGGGGAGGGTACCAAGAGACCCAGTACTTC
CASSEVGGGYQETQYF
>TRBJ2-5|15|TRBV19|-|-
TGTGCCAGTAGTACGGGTGGAAGTAGTAAAGAGACCCAGTACTTC
CASSTGGSSKETQYF
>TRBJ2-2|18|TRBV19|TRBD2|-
TGTGCCAGTAGTCGCAACCCAGCCGGGAGGGCCGACACCGGGGAGCTGTTTTTT
CASSRNPAGRADTGELFF
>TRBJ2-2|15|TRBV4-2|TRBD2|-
TGTGCCAGCAGCCGGGCTAGCGGGGGGACCGGGGAGCTGTTTTTT
CASSRASGGTGELFF